The 21 T cell receptor beta chains reported below all come from one sample, sequenced in a study of T cell responses to AZD1222 COVID-19 vaccine. Repertoires were generated with immunoSEQ multiplex PCR, while TCRdb's copy carries only in-frame clones and drops some. The sample includes roughly 140,000 clones, approximately 90% of them seen just once. Sequencing used peripheral blood, obtained on day 0 of AZD1222 vaccination. Receptor source: an adult in good health.

The chain is built from TRBV18 and TRBJ2-5; 7 nucleotides line up with TRBD1. Germline V lookup: CDR1 KGHSH, CDR2 LQKENI. This CDR3 has 16 residues. V gave up 5 bases and J gave up 2 bases; unmatched junction bases: 11. The CDR3 bases are TGTGCCAGCTCATACAATAGACAGGGCGGACAAGAGACCCAGTACTTC. It encodes CASSYNRQGGQETQYF.

This chain uses TRBV9 with TRBJ1-1, with 8 bases lining up with TRBD1. The trim removed 4 bases at V and 1 base at J, leaving 3 bases unmatched. The CDR3 extends over 14 amino acids. Looked up from germline, CDR1 is SGDLS and CDR2 is YYNGEE. CDR3 sequence: CASSFGQGNTEAFF. The CDR3 nucleotides are TGTGCCAGCAGCTTCGGACAGGGGAACACTGAAGCTTTCTTT.

The genes are TRBV11-2 and TRBJ2-7; tentatively, D is TRBD2 (5 bases). V lost 2 bases to trimming and J lost 4 bases, with 6 bases between them. The CDR3 has 12 residues. From germline, CDR1 is SGHAT and CDR2 FQNNGV. CDR3 in amino acids: CASSLLAYEQYF. The CDR3 bases are TGTGCCAGCAGCTTATTAGCGTACGAGCAGTACTTC.

This clone has only a few counts. This rearrangement joins TRBV27 to TRBJ2-3; 7 nucleotides agree with TRBD2. Looked up from germline, CDR1 is MNHEY and CDR2 is SMNVEV (reference sequence). CDR3 length equals 14 residues. The J segment lost 6 bases and the V segment lost 2 bases, leaving 5 bases of the junction unmatched. CDR3 nucleotides: TGTGCCAGCAGTTTACGGAGGGGAGGGGATACGCAGTATTTT. Amino acid sequence: CASSLRRGGDTQYF.

The gene calls are TRBV7-3 and TRBJ2-5, with D hard to call. Looked up from germline, CDR1 is SGHTA and CDR2 is FQGTGA. CDR3 length: 13 residues. The germline V and J ends were trimmed by 1 base and 3 bases, with 6 bases remaining between them. The CDR3 sequence is CASSLRPKETQYF. The CDR3 region has the DNA TGTGCCAGCAGCTTAAGACCCAAAGAGACCCAGTACTTC.

The chain couples TRBV4-3 to TRBJ1-5; no definite D call. The CDR3 covers 13 residues. CDR1 is LGHNA, CDR2 YSLEER, per germline. V lost 0 bases, J lost 10 bases, and 10 bases lay in between. The DNA of the CDR3 is TGCGCCAGCAGCCAAGATCTCGGCGGCCCCCAGCATTTT. Residues: CASSQDLGGPQHF.

V usage is TRBV24-1 and J usage is TRBJ2-1; 10 bases fit TRBD2. J was trimmed by 5 bases and V by 5 bases; bases with no gene match: 8. Per germline, CDR1 KGHDR and CDR2 SFDVKD. CDR3 size: 16 residues. CDR3 coding DNA: TGTGCCACCAGTGCAACATTAGCGGGGGGAAACAATGAGCAGTTCTTC. It encodes CATSATLAGGNNEQFF.

This chain connects TRBV28 to TRBJ1-1; TRBD1 matches at 7 bases. V lost 6 bases and J lost 0; bases outside the gene matches: 7. The germline V gene has CDR1 MDHEN and CDR2 SYDVKM. There are 15 residues in the CDR3. As DNA, the CDR3 is TGTGCCAGCAGCACCAGGGGGGTAATGAACACTGAAGCTTTCTTT. It specifies CASSTRGVMNTEAFF.

A single count supports this clone. V gene TRBV7-9 combines with J gene TRBJ1-2; no definite D call. The CDR3 sequence is 14 residues long. Deletions cut 1 base from V and 2 bases from J, with 8 bases between. Germline assignment: CDR1 SEHNR and CDR2 FQNEAQ (reference sequence). The CDR3 is CASSLGLENYGYTF. CDR3 DNA: TGTGCCAGCAGCTTAGGCCTCGAAAACTATGGCTACACCTTC.

V is TRBV27 and J is TRBJ2-1; no definite D call. The germline V gene has CDR1 MNHEY and CDR2 SMNVEV (reference sequence). This CDR3 is built from 12 residues. V was shortened by 3 bases and J by 7 bases, with 7 bases between the two germline ends. The CDR3 DNA is TGTGCCAGCAGTTTCGGTGTGAATGAGCAGTTCTTC. Translation gives CASSFGVNEQFF.

The V and J genes are TRBV7-2 and TRBJ2-1; no reliable D call. The germline V gene has CDR1 SGHTA and CDR2 FQGNSA. There are 18 residues in the CDR3. V lost 1 base and J lost 10, with 26 bases in between. CDR3 bases: TGTGCCAGCAGCTTAGTATCCGTGTCGAGGACCCGACCCGGGGAGCAGTTCTTC. Protein sequence: CASSLVSVSRTRPGEQFF.

As DNA, the CDR3 is TGTGCCAGCAGTTACGGGACAGGGGGGAACTATGGCTACACCTTC. Translating it yields CASSYGTGGNYGYTF. The chain links TRBV6-5 to TRBJ1-2; the match to TRBD1 covers 11 bases. The CDR3 has 15 amino acids. With 2 bases clipped from V and 2 bases from J, the junction kept 1 base outside the gene matches. The V gene's germline CDR1 is MNHEY and CDR2 SVGAGI.

The chain uses TRBV7-9 and TRBJ2-7; no reliable D call. CDR3 length: 14 residues. Germline V gene lookup returns CDR1 SEHNR and CDR2 FQNEAQ (reference sequence). V shed 1 base and J shed 6 bases, with 13 bases lying between them. CDR3 protein: CASSLDVGLSEQYF. The DNA of the CDR3 is TGTGCCAGCAGCTTAGACGTTGGGCTCTCCGAGCAGTACTTC.

The V call is TRBV27, the J call TRBJ2-7; 16 nucleotides agree with TRBD2. The CDR3 sequence is 16 residues long. Germline CDR1 is MNHEY and CDR2 is SMNVEV (reference sequence). The junction had 2 bases not matched to a gene; V was cut back by 2 bases and J by 4 bases. CDR3 protein: CASSLLGLAGGYEQYF. The CDR3 nucleotides read TGTGCCAGCAGTTTACTGGGACTAGCGGGAGGGTACGAGCAGTACTTC.

The chain recombines TRBV6-4 with TRBJ2-1; D possibly uses TRBD1 or TRBD2 (5 bases each). The CDR3 runs to 13 residues. Germline-derived CDR1 and CDR2 are MRHNA and SNTAGT. Trimming shortened V by 0 bases and J by 9 bases, and 9 bases separated the two germline ends. CDR3 bases: TGTGCCAGCAGTGACTCGGGGGTTACTGAGCAGTTCTTC. It is translated as CASSDSGVTEQFF.

This clone was seen more than once but under ten times. The V call is TRBV6-4, the J call TRBJ2-1; 11 bases match TRBD2. This CDR3 is built from 17 residues. Germline V gives CDR1 MRHNA, CDR2 SNTAGT. Trimming took 2 bases from V and 8 from J; bases not matched to a gene: 11. CDR3 protein: CASSDAPYTSGSHEQFF. DNA of the CDR3: TGTGCCAGCAGTGACGCCCCGTACACTAGCGGGAGCCATGAGCAGTTCTTC.

This chain uses TRBV4-2 with TRBJ2-1; 9 nucleotides agree with TRBD2. J gave up 4 bases and V 0 bases, and 7 bases lay outside the gene matches. The CDR3 sequence is 17 residues long. Germline CDR1 and CDR2: LGHNA and YNFKEQ. CDR3 sequence reads: CASSQDEGSGGYNEQFF. CDR3 DNA: TGTGCCAGCAGCCAAGATGAAGGTAGCGGGGGTTACAATGAGCAGTTCTTC.

The chain carries TRBV28 and TRBJ2-2; a possible D gene is TRBD1 (5 bases). CDR3 length: 15 amino acids. Germline V gene data show CDR1 as MDHEN and CDR2 as SYDVKM. Trimming cost V 2 bases and J 6 bases, with 13 bases left between them. The CDR3 here is CASSLSRAMAGELFF. The CDR3 DNA follows: TGTGCCAGCAGTTTAAGCAGGGCGATGGCCGGGGAGCTGTTTTTT.

This chain connects TRBV18 to TRBJ2-1; D not resolved. The ends were cut back, 3 bases at V and 9 bases at J, with 15 bases in the middle. There are 14 residues in the CDR3. The V gene's germline CDR1 is KGHSH and CDR2 LQKENI. The CDR3: CASSPTVVEAEQFF. The CDR3 nucleotides read TGTGCCAGCTCACCGACGGTTGTCGAGGCTGAGCAGTTCTTC.

DNA for the CDR3: TGTGCCAGCAGCTTTCGTCCAGGGGGGGACGGGGCCAACGTCCTGACTTTC. It codes for CASSFRPGGDGANVLTF. V usage is TRBV5-8 and J usage is TRBJ2-6; the D gene could be TRBD1 or TRBD2 (7 bases each). The CDR3 extends over 17 amino acids. Germline V lookup: CDR1 SGHTS, CDR2 YDEGEE. Trimming cost V 2 bases and J 4 bases, with 16 bases left between them.

V is TRBV18 and J is TRBJ1-3; D not certain. The V gene lost 4 bases and the J gene lost 2 bases, with 9 bases spanning the gap. Germline CDR1 and CDR2: KGHSH and LQKENI. The CDR3 consists of 14 residues. The CDR3 nucleotides are TGTGCCAGCTCACGCGGACCGACTGGAAACACCATATATTTT. This encodes CASSRGPTGNTIYF.